This T cell receptor (beta chain) was obtained from a study of radiotherapy plus CTLA-4 blockade in lung cancer. Study details: Roughly 17% of patients responded objectively, and around 31% achieved disease control. The study's findings and limits: Reports state that early shifts in blood T cell clones, with interferon-beta, best predicted response. There was expansion of tumor-derived TCR clones in blood after radiotherapy plus ipilimumab.

Method: immunoSEQ multiplex PCR; TCRdb's copy keeps in-frame clones and lacks some. Among approximately 47,000 clones listed, approximately 62% were seen once. CTLA-4 blockade using ipilimumab, together with focal radiation, was received by patients with chemo-refractory metastatic non-small-cell lung cancer. Germline V lookup: CDR1 MNHNY, CDR2 SVGAGI (reference sequence). This CDR3 contains 13 residues. The V and J ends lost 2 bases and 6 bases respectively, with 7 bases between them. On this clone itself: Its antigen is undetermined.

The chain combines TRBV6-6 with TRBJ2-2; D possibly corresponds to TRBD1 (5 bases). Material: peripheral blood, obtained from a patient treated with radiotherapy plus ipilimumab. The receptor was isolated from a human donor with non-small cell lung cancer who had a partial response to radiotherapy plus ipilimumab. The CDR3 spells CASSYQGSGELFF. CDR3 nucleotides: TGTGCCAGCAGTTACCAGGGTTCCGGGGAGCTGTTTTTT.